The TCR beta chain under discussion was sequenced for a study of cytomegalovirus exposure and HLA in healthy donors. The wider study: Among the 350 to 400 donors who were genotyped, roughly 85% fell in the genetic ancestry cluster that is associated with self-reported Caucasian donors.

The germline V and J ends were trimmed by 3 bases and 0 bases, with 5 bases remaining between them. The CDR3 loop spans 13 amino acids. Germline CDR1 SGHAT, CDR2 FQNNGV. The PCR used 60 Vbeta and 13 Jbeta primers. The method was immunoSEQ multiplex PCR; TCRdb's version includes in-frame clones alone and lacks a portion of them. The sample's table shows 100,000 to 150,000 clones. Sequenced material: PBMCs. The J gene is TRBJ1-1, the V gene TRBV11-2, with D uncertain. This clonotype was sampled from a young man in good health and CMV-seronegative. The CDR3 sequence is CASSFTVNTEAFF. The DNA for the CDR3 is TGTGCCAGCAGCTTCACGGTGAACACTGAAGCTTTCTTT.